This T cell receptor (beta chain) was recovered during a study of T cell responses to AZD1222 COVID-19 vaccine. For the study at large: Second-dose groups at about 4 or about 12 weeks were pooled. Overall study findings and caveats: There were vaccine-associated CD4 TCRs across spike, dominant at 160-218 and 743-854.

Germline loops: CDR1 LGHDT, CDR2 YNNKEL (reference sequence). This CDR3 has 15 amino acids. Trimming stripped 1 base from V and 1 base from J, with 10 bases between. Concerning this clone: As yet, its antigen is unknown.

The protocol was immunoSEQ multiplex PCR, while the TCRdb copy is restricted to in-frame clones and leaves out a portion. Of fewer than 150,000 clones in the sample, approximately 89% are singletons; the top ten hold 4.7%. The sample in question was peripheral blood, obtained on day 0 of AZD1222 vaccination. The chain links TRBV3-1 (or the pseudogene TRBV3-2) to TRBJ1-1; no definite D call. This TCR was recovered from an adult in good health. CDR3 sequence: CASSQGGWGNTEAFF. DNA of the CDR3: TGTGCCAGCAGCCAAGGGGGATGGGGGAACACTGAAGCTTTCTTT.